Sequencing of this TCR beta chain was carried out in a study of cytomegalovirus exposure and HLA in healthy donors. Researchers ran the PCR with 60 Vbeta and 13 Jbeta primers. Method: immunoSEQ multiplex PCR; TCRdb's copy keeps in-frame clones and lacks some. The data show approximately 150,000 clones, 75% to 90% seen once. As regards this clone: Its antigen is unidentified.

Trimming at V came to 6 bases and at J to 8 bases, leaving 12 bases not matched to a gene. Germline V gene data show CDR1 as SQVTM and CDR2 as ANQGSEA. The CDR3 has 14 amino acids. Study-wide results and caveats: A link between a missense DCLRE1C variant and TCR beta V- and J-gene trimming emerged from a later analysis. Productive rates of about 90% or about 30% were seen for most TCR beta V segments in an earlier analysis.

Every donor was a healthy person donating bone marrow. The rearrangement joins TRBV29-1 to TRBJ2-1, with 8 positions matching TRBD2. This receptor was identified in a man under 40 in good health and CMV-seronegative. Sequenced input: PBMCs. The CDR3 is CSVPPPVGGDEQFF. CDR3 sequence (DNA): TGCAGCGTCCCCCCCCCTGTCGGGGGGGATGAGCAGTTCTTC.